These T cell receptor beta chains were read from a single sample in a study of T cell repertoires in cytomegalovirus infection. A single record per CDR3 protein comes from TCRdb applying MiXCR to the reads. Of roughly 500,000 distinct CDR3 sequences in the sample, approximately 15% are singletons; the top ten hold roughly a quarter. Sequencing was done on a sample of CD8+ T cells from PBMCs. The receptors here all came from a human donor in good health (CMV status not recorded). Some clones in this sample may be carry-over from other donors' samples. Each CDR3 is given with its conserved first and last residue. The D gene is left open where the match is weak. A clone size is listed for some rows: how often the clone was seen (once, few, many), or a class if it is expanded.

j_call	clone_size	v_call	d_call	cdr3_aa	cdr3_nt
TRBJ1-5	NA	TRBV4-1	TRBD1	CASSQEARTGYGQPQHF	TGCGCCAGCAGCCAAGAAGCAAGGACAGGGTATGGTCAGCCCCAGCATTTT
TRBJ1-2	few	TRBV20-1	NA	CSAREERLGYGYTF	TGCAGTGCTAGAGAGGAACGGCTTGGCTATGGCTACACCTTC
TRBJ1-1	many	TRBV28	NA	CASSLSDSTEAFF	TGTGCCAGCAGTCTAAGCGACAGCACTGAAGCTTTCTTT
TRBJ2-4	many	TRBV6-6	NA	CASTGGTGILAKNIQYF	TGTGCCAGCACGGGGGGGACAGGGATTTTGGCCAAAAACATTCAGTACTTC
TRBJ2-3	few	TRBV6-8	NA	CASSYTHPTDTQYF	TGTGCCAGCAGTTACACACATCCCACAGATACGCAGTATTTT
TRBJ2-7	many	TRBV12-3/TRBV12-4	NA	CASSPYDRDLYEQYF	TGTGCCAGCAGTCCCTACGACAGGGACTTGTACGAGCAGTACTTC
TRBJ2-2	few	TRBV19	NA	CARSLPRKTGELFF	TGTGCCAGATCCCTCCCCAGGAAAACCGGGGAGCTGTTTTTT
TRBJ2-5	many	TRBV7-2	NA	CASTEEYPETQYF	TGTGCCAGCACAGAGGAATACCCAGAGACCCAGTACTTC
TRBJ2-7	many	TRBV6-1	TRBD2	CASQPGRGDMIDEQYF	TGTGCCAGCCAGCCGGGGCGGGGGGATATGATCGACGAGCAGTACTTC
TRBJ1-5	NA	TRBV19	NA	CASSLKPSNQPQHF	TGTGCCAGTAGCCTAAAACCGAGCAATCAGCCCCAGCATTTT
TRBJ1-2	many	TRBV7-3	TRBD1	CASSLGTGDGYTF	TGTGCCAGCAGCTTAGGGACAGGGGATGGCTACACCTTC
TRBJ2-7	many	TRBV6-6	TRBD1	CASSLDRGREQYF	TGTGCCAGCAGCTTGGACAGGGGGCGAGAGCAGTACTTC
TRBJ2-1	many	TRBV7-3	TRBD2	CASSSTSGDNEQFF	TGTGCCAGCAGCTCGACTAGCGGGGACAATGAGCAGTTCTTC
TRBJ2-7	few	TRBV7-9	NA	CASNLRQGEQYF	TGTGCCAGCAACCTACGGCAGGGCGAGCAGTACTTC
TRBJ2-6	many	TRBV28	NA	CASSLPLLDISGANVLTF	TGTGCCAGCAGCCTCCCGCTCCTGGACATTTCTGGGGCCAACGTCCTGACTTTC
TRBJ1-2	NA	TRBV10-3	TRBD1	CAISARDRNYGYTF	TGTGCCATCAGTGCTCGGGACAGGAATTATGGCTACACCTTC
TRBJ2-5	many	TRBV6-2/TRBV6-3	NA	CASSPAPRSRKETQYF	TGTGCCAGCAGTCCAGCCCCAAGGTCCAGAAAAGAGACCCAGTACTTC
TRBJ2-7	many	TRBV10-3	NA	CAISELVNSSSYEQYF	TGTGCCATCAGTGAGTTGGTAAATTCAAGCTCCTACGAGCAGTACTTC
TRBJ2-7	few	TRBV19	TRBD2	CASSIPGLPYEQYF	TGTGCCAGTAGTATTCCGGGACTACCCTACGAGCAGTACTTC
TRBJ2-2	NA	TRBV7-8	TRBD1	CARSAPKGTGNTGELFF	TGTGCCAGAAGCGCACCAAAGGGGACAGGGAACACCGGTGAGCTGTTTTTT
TRBJ1-2	many	TRBV12-5	TRBD1	CASATGSTGGGLYGYTF	TGTGCTAGTGCCACGGGATCCACAGGGGGGGGGCTCTATGGCTACACCTTC
TRBJ1-6	many	TRBV28	NA	CASSLTPKQSPLHF	TGTGCCAGCAGTTTAACCCCGAAACAATCACCCCTCCACTTT
TRBJ2-1	few	TRBV9	TRBD2	CASSTGTSGIYNEQFF	TGTGCCAGCAGCACCGGGACTAGCGGGATCTACAATGAGCAGTTCTTC
TRBJ2-1	many	TRBV7-6	TRBD2	CASSPGLAGGPGFF	TGTGCCAGCAGCCCAGGACTAGCGGGGGGGCCGGGGTTCTTC
TRBJ2-7	few	TRBV28	NA	CASREDLRFYEQYF	TGTGCCAGCAGGGAAGACCTCCGATTCTACGAGCAGTACTTC